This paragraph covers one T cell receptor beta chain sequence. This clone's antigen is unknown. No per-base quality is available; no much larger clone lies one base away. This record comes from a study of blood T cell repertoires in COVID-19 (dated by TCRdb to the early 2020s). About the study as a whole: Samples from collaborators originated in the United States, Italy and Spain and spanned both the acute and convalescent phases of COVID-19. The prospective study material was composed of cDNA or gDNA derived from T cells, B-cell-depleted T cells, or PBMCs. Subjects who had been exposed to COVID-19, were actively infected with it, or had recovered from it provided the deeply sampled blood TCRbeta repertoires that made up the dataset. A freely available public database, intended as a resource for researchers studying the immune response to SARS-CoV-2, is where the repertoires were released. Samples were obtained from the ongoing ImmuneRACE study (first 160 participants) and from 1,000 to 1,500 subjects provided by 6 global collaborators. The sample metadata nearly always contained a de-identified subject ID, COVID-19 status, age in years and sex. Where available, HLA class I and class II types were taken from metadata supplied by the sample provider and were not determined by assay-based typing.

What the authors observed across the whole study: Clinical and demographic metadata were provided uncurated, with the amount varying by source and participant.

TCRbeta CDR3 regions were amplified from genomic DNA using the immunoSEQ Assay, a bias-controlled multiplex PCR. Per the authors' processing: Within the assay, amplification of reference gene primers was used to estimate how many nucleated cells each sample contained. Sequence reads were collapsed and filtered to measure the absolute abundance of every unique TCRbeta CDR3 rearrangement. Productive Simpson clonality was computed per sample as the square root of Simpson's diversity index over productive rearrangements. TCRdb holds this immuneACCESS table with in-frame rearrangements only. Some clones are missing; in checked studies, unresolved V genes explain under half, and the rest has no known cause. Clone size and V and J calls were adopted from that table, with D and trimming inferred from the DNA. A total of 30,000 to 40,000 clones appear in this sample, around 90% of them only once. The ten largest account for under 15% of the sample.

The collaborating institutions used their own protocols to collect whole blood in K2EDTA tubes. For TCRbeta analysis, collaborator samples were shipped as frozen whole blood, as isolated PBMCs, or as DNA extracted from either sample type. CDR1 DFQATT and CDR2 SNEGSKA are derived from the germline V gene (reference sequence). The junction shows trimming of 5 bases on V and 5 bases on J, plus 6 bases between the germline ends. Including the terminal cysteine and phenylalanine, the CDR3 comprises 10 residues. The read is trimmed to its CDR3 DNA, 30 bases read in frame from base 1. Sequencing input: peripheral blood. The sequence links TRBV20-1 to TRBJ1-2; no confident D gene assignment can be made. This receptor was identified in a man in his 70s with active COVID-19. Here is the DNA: TGCAGTGCTTACAGTTATGGCTACACCTTC. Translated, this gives CSAYSYGYTF.